What follows are 28 T cell receptor beta chains derived from one specimen sequenced in a study of blood T cells in healthy people across ages. Primed by a sample-barcoded 5' primer and a J-beta primer mix, a second PCR proceeded for 7 to 11 cycles. MiXCR was run by TCRdb on the 5' RACE reads, yielding one entry per CDR3 protein. Of about 640,000 distinct CDR3 sequences listed, about 43% are singletons. The sequenced sample was blood. Receptors originate from a man older than 75 in good health.

The chain carries TRBV27 and TRBJ1-4; TRBD1 is a possible D gene (6 bases). The CDR3 loop spans 21 amino acids. Germline values: CDR1 MNHEY, CDR2 SMNVEV (reference sequence). V was shortened by 6 bases and J by 7 bases, with 36 bases between the two germline ends. The CDR3 is CASSPNRAGMGSGRVSEKLFF. Written as DNA, the CDR3 is TGTGCCAGCAGCCCTAACAGGGCGGGAATGGGATCGGGGAGGGTTTCTGAAAAACTGTTTTTT.

The rearrangement joins TRBV25-1 to TRBJ2-1; perhaps TRBD1 as D (5 bases). The CDR3 length is 11 residues. The germline V and J ends were trimmed by 5 bases and 11 bases, with 10 bases remaining between them. Germline CDR1 is MGHDK and CDR2 is SYGVNS. CDR3 bases: TGTGCCAGCAGTCCACAGGTCAAGCAGTTCTTC. Amino acids: CASSPQVKQFF.

V and J are TRBV9 and TRBJ2-1, with 7 positions matching TRBD2. The CDR3 contains 15 residues. The germline V gene encodes CDR1 SGDLS and CDR2 YYNGEE. Trimming took 3 bases from V and 2 from J; bases not matched to a gene: 5. CDR3 in amino acids: CASSGSGTAYNEQFF. CDR3 DNA: TGTGCCAGCAGCGGAAGCGGGACCGCCTACAATGAGCAGTTCTTC.

The V and J genes are TRBV6-2 or TRBV6-3 and TRBJ2-5, with a possible D match to TRBD1 (6 bases). In germline, CDR1 is MNHEY, CDR2 SVGEGT. The CDR3 runs to 11 residues. V was pared by 6 bases and J by 12 bases, with 14 bases between. CDR3 sequence: CASSFTGREYF. The DNA of the CDR3 is TGTGCCAGCAGCTTCACAGGGAGAGAGTACTTC.

This clonotype has only a few counts. This chain links TRBV6-2 or TRBV6-3 with TRBJ2-1; TRBD2 might be the D (6 bases). Trimming removed 6 bases from V and 0 bases from J, with 24 bases in between. The CDR3 has 19 amino acids. The germline CDR1 and CDR2 sequences are MNHEY and SVGEGT. CDR3 bases: TGTGCCAGCAGCCCCTCGCTGGGCCCCGGGGGAGACTCCTACAATGAGCAGTTCTTC. As protein: CASSPSLGPGGDSYNEQFF.

This clonotype was recorded many times. V usage is TRBV9 and J usage is TRBJ2-3; D is possibly TRBD1 (5 bases). CDR1 and CDR2 (germline): SGDLS, YYNGEE. Trimming left V 0 bases short and J 3 bases short, with 11 bases between. There are 15 residues in the CDR3. The CDR3 loop is CASSVGSGFTDTQYF. For the CDR3, the DNA is TGTGCCAGCAGCGTAGGCTCAGGGTTTACAGATACGCAGTATTTT. Combining the CDR3 with reference TRBV9 and TRBJ2-3 gives the whole variable domain DSGVTQTPKHLITATGQRVTLRCSPRSGDLSVYWYQQSLDQGLQFLIQYYNGEERAKGNILERFSAQQFPDLHSELNLSSLELGDSALYFCASSVGSGFTDTQYFGPGTRLTVL.

This clonotype has more than one count but fewer than ten. The CDR3: CASSVQGADYGYTF. DNA for the CDR3: TGTGCCAGCAGTGTACAGGGCGCGGACTATGGCTACACCTTC. The V call is TRBV28, the J call TRBJ1-2; D perhaps matches TRBD1 (6 bases). CDR1 is MDHEN and CDR2 is SYDVKM in the germline V gene. There are 14 residues in the CDR3. Trimming took 5 bases from V and 3 from J, leaving 13 bases between them.

As for this clonotype: A much larger clone lies one base from this, so it may be a read error. V and J are TRBV7-9 and TRBJ2-1; 8 nucleotides align to TRBD1. CDR1 and CDR2 (germline): SEHNR, FQNEAQ (reference sequence). Trimming at V came to 0 bases and at J to 9 bases, leaving 4 bases not matched to a gene. This CDR3 comprises 14 residues. The CDR3 is CASSLAAGGGEQFF. In DNA form, the CDR3 reads TGTGCCAGCAGCTTAGCGGCAGGGGGCGGTGAGCAGTTCTTC.

The rearrangement uses TRBV20-1 and TRBJ2-3, with 15 bases identical to TRBD2. The CDR3 contains 16 residues. Germline V gene sequence: CDR1 DFQATT, CDR2 SNEGSKA (reference sequence). Here the CDR3 reads CRAGLAGGLSTDTQYF. In DNA, the CDR3 is TGCAGGGCGGGACTAGCGGGGGGCCTTAGTACAGATACGCAGTATTTT.

A note on this clonotype: At one boundary the junction diverges from the germline segment, which might be a read error. The chain carries TRBV5-1 and TRBJ2-7; D may be TRBD1 or TRBD2 (5 bases each). The CDR3 is 16 amino acids. Looked up from germline, CDR1 is SGHRS and CDR2 is YFSETQ. The CDR3 loop reads CAGSLRGRTNYNEQYF. CDR3 nucleotide sequence: TGCGCCGGCAGCTTGAGGGGCAGGACGAACTACAATGAGCAGTACTTC. Supplemented by reference TRBV5-1 and TRBJ2-7, the full variable domain reads KAGVTQTPRYLIKTRGQQVTLSCSPISGHRSVSWYQQTPGQGLQFLFEYFSETQRNKGNFPGRFSGRQFSNSRSEMNVSTLELGDSALYLCAGSLRGRTNYNEQYFGPGTRLTVT.

The rearrangement links TRBV28 to TRBJ1-5, with TRBD1 matching 8 bases. The V and J ends lost 8 bases and 5 bases, in that order; junction bases with no gene match: 8. CDR1 is MDHEN and CDR2 is SYDVKM in the germline V gene. The CDR3 contains 14 residues. This chain's CDR3 is CASEWDRSYQPQHF. The CDR3 coding sequence is TGTGCCAGCGAGTGGGACAGGAGTTATCAGCCCCAGCATTTT.

V is TRBV25-1 and J is TRBJ2-7; D gene unclear. With the DNA end fitting TRBJ2-5 better, the J assignment may be wrong. The CDR3 sequence is 15 residues long. Germline V gene data show CDR1 as MGHDK and CDR2 as SYGVNS. The CDR3 DNA follows: TGTGCCAGCAGTGAATCCGGCAGACAACGGGAGACCCAGTACTTC. Protein sequence: CASSESGRQRETQYF.

As concerns this clonotype: A much larger clone lies one base from this, so it may be a read error. The chain is built from TRBV20-1 and TRBJ2-5; 9 bases line up with TRBD1. This CDR3 contains 14 residues. CDR1 and CDR2 from the germline V gene are DFQATT and SNEGSKA (reference sequence). This chain's CDR3 is CSASSGQGLETRYF. As DNA, the CDR3 is TGCAGTGCTAGTAGCGGACAGGGGTTGGAGACCCGGTACTTC.

The chain couples TRBV27 to TRBJ2-1; tentatively, D is TRBD2 (6 bases). Trimming cost V 5 bases and J 7 bases, with 24 bases left between them. Germline assignment: CDR1 MNHEY and CDR2 SMNVEV (reference sequence). There are 17 residues in the CDR3. The CDR3 coding sequence is TGTGCCAGCAGTCAAAGACAGATCAGGGAGGAGAATAATGAGCAGTTCTTC. Protein product: CASSQRQIREENNEQFF.

CDR3 bases: TGTGCCAGCAGCCCGACAACAGGGATAGGAATCACCGGGGAGCTGTTTTTT. This gives the protein CASSPTTGIGITGELFF. This chain uses TRBV11-1 with TRBJ2-2; possible D gene TRBD1, 6 bases. This CDR3 is 17 amino acids long. The V end was cut by 5 bases, the J end by 4 bases, with 20 bases between. Germline assignment: CDR1 SGHAT and CDR2 FQDESV (reference sequence).

The chain carries TRBV27 and TRBJ2-5; TRBD1 matches at 9 bases. The length of the CDR3 is 15 residues. The ends lost 6 bases at V and 2 bases at J; junction bases unmatched: 7. Per the germline V gene, CDR1 is MNHEY and CDR2 is SMNVEV (reference sequence). The CDR3 sequence is CASSSRTGDQETQYF. The CDR3 DNA follows: TGTGCCAGCAGCTCACGGACAGGGGATCAAGAGACCCAGTACTTC.

This clonotype appeared a single time. The J gene is TRBJ1-6, the V gene TRBV7-2; no clear D. The CDR3 has 14 amino acids. V lost 7 bases, J lost 4 bases, and 11 bases lay in between. Germline-derived CDR1 and CDR2 are SGHTA and FQGNSA. DNA of the CDR3: TGTGCCAGCACCGCGGAAAAGTATAATTCACCCCTCCACTTT. Amino acid sequence: CASTAEKYNSPLHF.

The CDR3 sequence is CASSLQGIDTQYF. CDR3 nucleotide sequence: TGTGCCAGCAGCCTACAAGGGATAGATACGCAGTATTTT. The genes are TRBV6-2 or TRBV6-3 and TRBJ2-3; D remains unclear. Germline V CDR1 and CDR2: MNHEY, SVGEGT. The CDR3 consists of 13 residues. V was pared by 6 bases and J by 5 bases, with 12 bases between.

The V and J genes are TRBV29-1 and TRBJ2-1, with D possibly matching TRBD2 (6 bases). Germline values: CDR1 SQVTM, CDR2 ANQGSEA. The V end was cut by 4 bases, the J end by 4 bases, with 17 bases between. This CDR3 has 15 amino acids. The CDR3 here is CSVAPYAGLYNEQFF. Here the CDR3 DNA reads TGCAGCGTTGCCCCATACGCCGGACTATACAATGAGCAGTTCTTC.

This clonotype was picked up one time. A read error may account for a junction end that differs from germline. This chain uses TRBV2 with TRBJ2-3; weak D call: TRBD1 (6 bases). CDR3 length equals 14 residues. Germline values: CDR1 SNHLY, CDR2 FYNNEI. CDR3 DNA: TGTGCAAGCAAGGCGTCCAGGGGTGTTGATACGCAGTATTTT. This encodes CASKASRGVDTQYF.

This clonotype was counted between two and nine times. This chain connects TRBV20-1 to TRBJ2-5, with 8 bases aligning to TRBD2. V lost 6 bases to trimming and J lost 4 bases; unmatched junction nucleotides: 10. Germline-derived CDR1 and CDR2 are DFQATT and SNEGSKA (reference sequence). This CDR3 contains 14 residues. As DNA, the CDR3 is TGCAGTGCCGGGGGGGCGAGGAAAGGAGAGACCCAGTACTTC. It encodes CSAGGARKGETQYF.

This chain joins TRBV4-3 and TRBJ2-1, with 7 bases lining up with TRBD1. The CDR3 runs to 13 residues. The J segment lost 8 bases and the V segment lost 3 bases, leaving 4 bases of the junction unmatched. Germline V gene lookup returns CDR1 LGHNA and CDR2 YSLEER. The CDR3 nucleotides are TGCGCCAGCAGCCACGAGCAGGGGGATGAGCAGTTCTTC. It encodes CASSHEQGDEQFF.

V and J are TRBV29-1 and TRBJ2-1; 10 bases line up with TRBD2. The CDR3 has 14 residues. Germline lookup yields CDR1 SQVTM and CDR2 ANQGSEA. With 3 bases clipped from V and 7 bases from J, the junction kept 6 bases outside the gene matches. DNA for the CDR3: TGCAGCGTTGATAGTCTAGCGGGAGAAAATGAGCAGTTCTTC. It specifies CSVDSLAGENEQFF.

This clonotype showed up just a few times. The chain combines TRBV20-1 with TRBJ2-5; 13 bases align to TRBD2. The J call may be in error: the DNA end matches TRBJ2-7 better. Germline values: CDR1 DFQATT, CDR2 SNEGSKA (reference sequence). The CDR3 consists of 17 residues. In DNA, the CDR3 is TGCAGTGCAGAAGGACTAGCGGGGGCCACCCCTGGCCACGAGCAGTACTTC. Residues: CSAEGLAGATPGHEQYF.

The chain employs TRBV14 and TRBJ2-5; weak D call: TRBD2 (5 bases). V was cut by 2 bases and J by 1 base, with 11 bases left in between. This CDR3 has 15 residues. Germline lookup yields CDR1 SGHDN and CDR2 FVKESK. The CDR3 here is CASSQWSGIQETQYF. The CDR3 DNA reads as TGTGCCAGCAGCCAATGGTCCGGGATCCAAGAGACCCAGTACTTC.

The chain combines TRBV4-2 with TRBJ2-1; TRBD2 aligns across 7 bases. The assigned J gene may be wrong: the sequence end matches TRBJ2-7 better. Germline-derived CDR1 and CDR2 are LGHNA and YNFKEQ. CDR3 length equals 16 residues. The DNA for the CDR3 is TGTGCCAGCAGCCAACCGCTGACTAGCTCCTACAATGAGCAGTACTTC. Its translation: CASSQPLTSSYNEQYF.

The rearrangement uses TRBV4-2 and TRBJ2-5; D is undetermined. The ends were cut back, 0 bases at V and 2 bases at J, with 13 bases in the middle. There are 16 residues in the CDR3. The germline V gene has CDR1 LGHNA and CDR2 YNFKEQ. Here the CDR3 reads CASSQDGTGRQETQYF. The CDR3 coding sequence is TGTGCCAGCAGCCAAGACGGTACGGGCAGACAAGAGACCCAGTACTTC.

The V and J genes are TRBV12-3 or TRBV12-4 and TRBJ2-3; no definite D call. There are 13 residues in the CDR3. The V and J ends lost 2 bases and 10 bases respectively, with 13 bases between them. This CDR3 reads CASSLSPRRAQYF. CDR3 nucleotides: TGTGCCAGCAGTTTAAGTCCCCGGAGAGCGCAGTATTTT.